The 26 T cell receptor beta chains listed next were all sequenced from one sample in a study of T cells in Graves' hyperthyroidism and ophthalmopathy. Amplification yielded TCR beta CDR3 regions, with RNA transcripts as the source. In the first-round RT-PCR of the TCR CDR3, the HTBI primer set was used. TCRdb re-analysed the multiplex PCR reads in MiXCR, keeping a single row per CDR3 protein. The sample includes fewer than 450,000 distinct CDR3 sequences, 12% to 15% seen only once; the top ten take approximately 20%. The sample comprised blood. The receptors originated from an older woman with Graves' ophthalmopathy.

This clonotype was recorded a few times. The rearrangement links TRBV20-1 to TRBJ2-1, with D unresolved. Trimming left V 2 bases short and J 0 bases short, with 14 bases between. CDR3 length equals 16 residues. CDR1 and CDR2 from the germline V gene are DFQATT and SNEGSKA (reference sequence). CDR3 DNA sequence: TGCAGTGCTAGATCCTTAGGCGGCCCCTCCTACAATGAGCAGTTCTTC. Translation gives CSARSLGGPSYNEQFF.

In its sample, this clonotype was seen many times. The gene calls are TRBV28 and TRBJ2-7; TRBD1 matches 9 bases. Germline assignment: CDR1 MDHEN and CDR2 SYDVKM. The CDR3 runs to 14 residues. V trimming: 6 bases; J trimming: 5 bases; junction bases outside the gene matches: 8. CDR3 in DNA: TGTGCCAGCAGCCGTTCCGGGACAGGGAACGAGCAGTACTTC. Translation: CASSRSGTGNEQYF.

This CDR3 is CAWNLGTAITNTGELFF. CDR3 coding DNA: TGTGCCTGGAACCTCGGGACAGCGATTACGAACACCGGGGAGCTGTTTTTT. The chain links TRBV30 to TRBJ2-2, with 7 positions matching TRBD1. CDR1 and CDR2 (germline): GTSNPN, SVGIG (reference sequence). CDR3 length equals 17 residues. Unmatched junction bases numbered 11, after V lost 4 bases and J lost 0 bases.

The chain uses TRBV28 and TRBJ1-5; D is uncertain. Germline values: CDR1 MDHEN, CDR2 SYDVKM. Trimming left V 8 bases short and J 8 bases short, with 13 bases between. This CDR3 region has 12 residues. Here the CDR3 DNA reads TGTGCCAGCTACCGGGGTGTGGAGCCCCAGCATTTT. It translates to CASYRGVEPQHF. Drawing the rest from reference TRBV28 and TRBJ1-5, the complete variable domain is DVKVTQSSRYLVKRTGEKVFLECVQDMDHENMFWYRQDPGLGLRLIYFSYDVKMKEKGDIPEGYSVSREKKERFSLILESASTNQTSMYLCASYRGVEPQHFGDGTRLSIL.

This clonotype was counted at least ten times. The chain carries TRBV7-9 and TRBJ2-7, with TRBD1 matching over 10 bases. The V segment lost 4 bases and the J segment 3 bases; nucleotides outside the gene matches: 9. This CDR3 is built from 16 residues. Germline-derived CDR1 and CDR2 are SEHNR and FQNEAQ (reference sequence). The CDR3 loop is CASSYKTGTGVYEQYF. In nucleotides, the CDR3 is TGTGCCAGCAGCTACAAAACCGGGACAGGGGTCTACGAGCAGTACTTC.

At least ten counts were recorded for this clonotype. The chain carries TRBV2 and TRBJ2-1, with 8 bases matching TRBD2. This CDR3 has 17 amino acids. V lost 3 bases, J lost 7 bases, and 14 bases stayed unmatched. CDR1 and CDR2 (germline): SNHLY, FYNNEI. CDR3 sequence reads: CASSESPPGLGVNEQFF. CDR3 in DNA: TGTGCCAGCAGTGAGTCACCCCCGGGACTAGGCGTGAATGAGCAGTTCTTC.

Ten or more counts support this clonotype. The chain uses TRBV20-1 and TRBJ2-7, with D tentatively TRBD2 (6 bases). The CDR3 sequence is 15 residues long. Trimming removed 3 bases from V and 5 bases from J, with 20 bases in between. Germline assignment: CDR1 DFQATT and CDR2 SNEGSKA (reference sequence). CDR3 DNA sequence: TGCAGTGCTAGTCCCGGGACTTGGAGGAGCCACGAGCAGTACTTC. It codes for CSASPGTWRSHEQYF.

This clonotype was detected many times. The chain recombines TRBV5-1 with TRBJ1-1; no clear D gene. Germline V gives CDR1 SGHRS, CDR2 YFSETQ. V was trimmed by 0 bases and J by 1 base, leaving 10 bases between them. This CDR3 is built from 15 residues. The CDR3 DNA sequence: TGCGCCAGCAGCTTGGAACCGATCCCGAACACTGAAGCTTTCTTT. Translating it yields CASSLEPIPNTEAFF.

The CDR3 sequence is CASSSTGTGGEKLFF. The CDR3 DNA sequence: TGTGCCAGCAGTTCGACCGGGACAGGGGGCGAAAAACTGTTTTTT. The V and J genes are TRBV6-5 and TRBJ1-4; 12 bases match TRBD1. V lost 4 bases, J lost 8 bases, and 5 bases stayed unmatched. The CDR3 sequence is 15 residues long. Germline V gene data show CDR1 as MNHEY and CDR2 as SVGAGI.

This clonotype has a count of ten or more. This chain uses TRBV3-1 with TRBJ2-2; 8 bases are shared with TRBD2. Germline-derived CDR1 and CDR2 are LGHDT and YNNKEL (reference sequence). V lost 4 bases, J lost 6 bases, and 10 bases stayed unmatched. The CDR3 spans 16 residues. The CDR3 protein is CASSRGTRVSAGELFF. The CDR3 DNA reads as TGTGCCAGCAGCCGTGGGACTAGGGTTAGCGCCGGGGAGCTGTTTTTT.

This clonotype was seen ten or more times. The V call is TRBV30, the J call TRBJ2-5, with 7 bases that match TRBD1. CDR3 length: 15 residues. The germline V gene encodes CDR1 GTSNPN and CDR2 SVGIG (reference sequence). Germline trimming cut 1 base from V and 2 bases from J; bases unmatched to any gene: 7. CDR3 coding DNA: TGTGCCTGGAGTGACTTAGGGGGCCCTCAAGAGACCCAGTACTTC. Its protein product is CAWSDLGGPQETQYF.

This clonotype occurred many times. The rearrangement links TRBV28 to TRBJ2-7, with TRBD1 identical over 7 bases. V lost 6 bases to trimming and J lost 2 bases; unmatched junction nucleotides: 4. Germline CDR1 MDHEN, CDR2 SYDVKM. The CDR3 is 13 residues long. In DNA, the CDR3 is TGTGCCAGCAGATTACAGGGGACCTACGAGCAGTACTTC. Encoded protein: CASRLQGTYEQYF.

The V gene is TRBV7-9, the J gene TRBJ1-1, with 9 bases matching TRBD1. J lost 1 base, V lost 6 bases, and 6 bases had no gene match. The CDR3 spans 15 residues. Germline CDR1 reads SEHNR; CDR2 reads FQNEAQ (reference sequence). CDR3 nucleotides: TGTGCCAGCAGACCGTCGGACAGGGGGAACACTGAAGCTTTCTTT. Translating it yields CASRPSDRGNTEAFF. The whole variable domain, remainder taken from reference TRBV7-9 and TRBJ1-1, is DTGVSQNPRHKITKRGQNVTFRCDPISEHNRLYWYRQTLGQGPEFLTYFQNEAQLEKSRLLSDRFSAERPKGSFSTLEIQRTEQGDSAMYLCASRPSDRGNTEAFFGQGTRLTVV.

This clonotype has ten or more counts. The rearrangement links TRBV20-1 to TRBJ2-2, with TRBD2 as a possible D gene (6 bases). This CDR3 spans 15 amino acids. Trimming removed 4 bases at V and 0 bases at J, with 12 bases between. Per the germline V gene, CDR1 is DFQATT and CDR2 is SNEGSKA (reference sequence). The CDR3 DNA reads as TGCAGTGCTACTCCGAGGACTACGAACACCGGGGAGCTGTTTTTT. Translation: CSATPRTTNTGELFF.

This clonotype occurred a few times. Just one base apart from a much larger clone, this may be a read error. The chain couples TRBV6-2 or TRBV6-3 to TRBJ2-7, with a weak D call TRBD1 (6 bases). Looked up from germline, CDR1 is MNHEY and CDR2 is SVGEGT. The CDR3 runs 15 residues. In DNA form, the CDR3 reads TGTGCCAGCAGTGGCGCGACAGGTCACTCCTACGGGCAGTACTTC. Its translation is CASSGATGHSYGQYF.

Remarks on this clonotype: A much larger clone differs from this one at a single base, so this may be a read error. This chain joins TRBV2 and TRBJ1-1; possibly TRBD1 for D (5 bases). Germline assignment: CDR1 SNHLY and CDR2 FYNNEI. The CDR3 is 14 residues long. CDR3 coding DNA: TGTACCAGCAGTGTCTTCGTCGGGGCTGGCGAAGCTTTCTTT. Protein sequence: CTSSVFVGAGEAFF.

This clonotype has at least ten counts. The CDR3 loop is CASSYGTSGDTDTQYF. CDR3 coding DNA: TGTGCCAGCAGTTACGGGACTAGCGGGGACACAGATACGCAGTATTTT. J is TRBJ2-3 and V is TRBV6-5; 13 bases are a match to TRBD2. Trimming removed 2 bases from V and 2 bases from J; junction bases left unmatched: 1. The CDR3 covers 16 residues. Germline-derived CDR1 and CDR2 are MNHEY and SVGAGI.

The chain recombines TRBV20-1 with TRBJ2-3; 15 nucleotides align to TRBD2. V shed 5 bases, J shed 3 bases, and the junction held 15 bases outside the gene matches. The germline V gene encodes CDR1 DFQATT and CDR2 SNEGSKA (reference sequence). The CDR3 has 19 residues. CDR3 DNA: TGCAGTGCTCCGGATTACCAGGGACTAGCGGGAGGATGGACAGATACGCAGTATTTT. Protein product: CSAPDYQGLAGGWTDTQYF.

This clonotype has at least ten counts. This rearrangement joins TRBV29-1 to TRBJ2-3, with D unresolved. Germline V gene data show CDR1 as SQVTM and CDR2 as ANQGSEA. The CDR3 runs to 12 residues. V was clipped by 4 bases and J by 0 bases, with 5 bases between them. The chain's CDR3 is CSVVSSTDTQYF. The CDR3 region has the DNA TGCAGCGTTGTGAGTAGCACAGATACGCAGTATTTT.

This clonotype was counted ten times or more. This chain's CDR3 is CASSQEVGSAYNSPLHF. The CDR3 DNA reads as TGTGCCAGCAGCCAAGAGGTAGGGTCGGCCTATAATTCACCCCTCCACTTT. The chain uses TRBV3-1 and TRBJ1-6; no clear D gene. Trimming pared 0 bases from V and 2 bases from J, leaving 11 bases between. Germline V CDR1 and CDR2: LGHDT, YNNKEL (reference sequence). The CDR3 consists of 17 residues.

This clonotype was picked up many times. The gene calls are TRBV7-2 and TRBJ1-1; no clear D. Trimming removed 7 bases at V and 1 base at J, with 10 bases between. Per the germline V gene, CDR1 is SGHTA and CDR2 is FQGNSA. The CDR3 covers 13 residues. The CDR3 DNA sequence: TGTGCCAGCAATCCAACGGGGAACACTGAAGCTTTCTTT. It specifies CASNPTGNTEAFF.

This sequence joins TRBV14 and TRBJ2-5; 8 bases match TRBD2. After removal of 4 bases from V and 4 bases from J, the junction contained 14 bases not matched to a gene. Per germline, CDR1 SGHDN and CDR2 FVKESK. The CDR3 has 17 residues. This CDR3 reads CASSRQAGGDLSETQYF. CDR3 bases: TGTGCCAGCAGCCGTCAGGCGGGGGGAGATTTGTCAGAGACCCAGTACTTC.

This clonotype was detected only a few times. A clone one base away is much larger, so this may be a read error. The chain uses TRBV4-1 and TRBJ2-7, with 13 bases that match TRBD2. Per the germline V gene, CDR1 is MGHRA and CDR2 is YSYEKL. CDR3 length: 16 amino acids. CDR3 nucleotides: TGCGCCAGCAGCCAAGGGACTAGCGGGAGTTCCTACGAGCAGTGCTTC. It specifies CASSQGTSGSSYEQCF.

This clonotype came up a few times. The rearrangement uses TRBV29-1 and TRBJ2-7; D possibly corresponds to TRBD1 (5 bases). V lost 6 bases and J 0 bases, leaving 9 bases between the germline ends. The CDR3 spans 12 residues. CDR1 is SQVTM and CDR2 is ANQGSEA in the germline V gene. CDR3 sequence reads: CSVTDSSYEQYF. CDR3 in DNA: TGCAGCGTGACCGACAGCTCCTACGAGCAGTACTTC.

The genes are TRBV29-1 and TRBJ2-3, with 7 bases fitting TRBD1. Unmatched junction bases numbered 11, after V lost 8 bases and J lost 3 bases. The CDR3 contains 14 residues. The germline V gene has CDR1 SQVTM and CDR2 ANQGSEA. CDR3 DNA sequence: TGCAGCCTTATTCCGGGACAGCTTACAGATACGCAGTATTTT. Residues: CSLIPGQLTDTQYF.

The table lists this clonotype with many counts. The CDR3 bases are TGTGCCAGCAGCCAAGATAGCGGGAGCAGGAATGAGCAGTTCTTC. Protein sequence: CASSQDSGSRNEQFF. This sequence joins TRBV3-1 and TRBJ2-1; TRBD2 aligns across 9 bases. The CDR3 has 15 amino acids. The V and J ends lost 0 bases and 7 bases, in that order; junction bases with no gene match: 4. Germline V gives CDR1 LGHDT, CDR2 YNNKEL (reference sequence).